This entry features one TCR beta chain sequence. The record originates from a study of technical replicates of blood from several donors. The V gene lost 4 bases and the J gene lost 3 bases, with 7 bases spanning the gap. Germline V gives CDR1 SGDLS, CDR2 YYNGEE. CDR3 length: 12 amino acids. The method was immunoSEQ multiplex PCR; TCRdb's version includes in-frame clones alone and lacks a portion of them. Of under 85,000 clones listed, approximately 96% are singletons. This receptor was identified in a human donor in good health. Sequenced material: T cells isolated from PBMCs. V gene TRBV9 combines with J gene TRBJ1-2, with D possibly being TRBD1 (5 bases). The CDR3 bases are TGTGCCAGCAGCACCAGGGACTATGGCTACACCTTC. The encoded protein is CASSTRDYGYTF.